A single sample gave rise to the 23 T cell receptor beta chains below, sequenced in a study of blood T cells in healthy people across ages. Sample-barcoded 5' priming and a J-beta primer mix drove a second PCR of roughly 7 to 11 cycles. TCRdb re-called the 5' RACE reads through MiXCR, storing one row per CDR3 protein. The data show some 760,000 distinct CDR3 sequences, around 25% seen once. The same specimen was also included in a second study, on T cells of mothers and their children.

Sequencing input: blood. The origin of the receptors is a boy younger than 18 in good health.

This rearrangement joins TRBV12-3 or TRBV12-4 to TRBJ1-1, with TRBD1 as a possible D gene (6 bases). The V gene lost 5 bases and the J gene lost 0 bases, with 10 bases spanning the gap. This CDR3 has 14 residues. CDR3 sequence (DNA): TGTGCCAGCAGTCGGACAGCCATGAACACTGAAGCTTTCTTT. Its translation: CASSRTAMNTEAFF.

The chain uses TRBV3-1 and TRBJ2-7, with 9 bases fitting TRBD2. Germline V gives CDR1 LGHDT, CDR2 YNNKEL (reference sequence). This CDR3 contains 14 residues. V lost 1 base and J lost 6; bases outside the gene matches: 4. Written as DNA, the CDR3 is TGTGCCAGCAGCCAAGTGGGTAGCGGGAGCGAGCAGTACTTC. This gives the protein CASSQVGSGSEQYF.

This clonotype was seen a few times. This chain joins TRBV25-1 and TRBJ2-5; D call uncertain. Trimming took 2 bases from V and 9 from J, leaving 19 bases between them. The CDR3 totals 15 residues. Germline V gives CDR1 MGHDK, CDR2 SYGVNS. The CDR3 sequence is CASSEMGQVSQAQYF. In DNA form, the CDR3 reads TGTGCCAGCAGTGAAATGGGTCAGGTCAGCCAGGCCCAGTACTTC.

V is TRBV4-3 and J is TRBJ2-1; TRBD1 matches 11 bases. This CDR3 has 17 amino acids. CDR1 is LGHNA and CDR2 is YSLEER in the germline V gene. Germline trimming cut 0 bases from V and 3 bases from J; bases unmatched to any gene: 4. DNA for the CDR3: TGCGCCAGCAGCCAAGATTCCGGGACAGGGGGCTACAATGAGCAGTTCTTC. It codes for CASSQDSGTGGYNEQFF.

The V call is TRBV11-2, the J call TRBJ1-5; D is undetermined. From germline, CDR1 is SGHAT and CDR2 FQNNGV. The CDR3 sequence is 14 residues long. With 4 bases removed from V and 7 bases from J, the gap between germline ends came to 14 bases. The CDR3 DNA reads as TGTGCCAGCAGCTGGCAGCCAGAGGGACAGCCCCAGCATTTT. It encodes CASSWQPEGQPQHF.

This clonotype was observed a handful of times. J is TRBJ1-1 and V is TRBV28; D possibly corresponds to TRBD1 (5 bases). V was pared by 4 bases and J by 0 bases, with 18 bases between. Germline V CDR1 and CDR2: MDHEN, SYDVKM. The CDR3 contains 17 residues. This CDR3 reads CASSSHRQSSMNTEAFF. Written as DNA, the CDR3 is TGTGCCAGCAGTTCCCATCGACAGTCGTCCATGAACACTGAAGCTTTCTTT.

This clonotype was counted a few times. The chain recombines TRBV7-2 with TRBJ2-7, with 7 nucleotides matching TRBD2. The CDR3 consists of 16 residues. Germline assignment: CDR1 SGHTA and CDR2 FQGNSA. Trimming cost V 5 bases and J 0 bases; bases outside gene matches: 10. This CDR3 reads CASSKQTSQYSYEQYF. The CDR3 nucleotides read TGTGCCAGCAGCAAGCAGACTAGCCAATACTCCTACGAGCAGTACTTC.

In this sample, this clonotype turned up a few times. V gene TRBV5-1 combines with J gene TRBJ2-3; tentatively, D is TRBD1 (6 bases). CDR1 SGHRS and CDR2 YFSETQ come from the germline V gene. The CDR3 has 16 residues. V was cut by 0 bases and J by 3 bases, with 14 bases left in between. This CDR3 is CASSLALRGKTDTQYF. In DNA, the CDR3 is TGCGCCAGCAGCTTGGCACTCAGGGGTAAGACAGATACGCAGTATTTT.

The gene calls are TRBV29-1 and TRBJ2-7, with D perhaps matching TRBD2 (5 bases). The germline V gene encodes CDR1 SQVTM and CDR2 ANQGSEA. The CDR3 loop spans 12 amino acids. Trimming shortened V by 4 bases and J by 0 bases, and 7 bases separated the two germline ends. CDR3: CSVGGPSYEQYF. In DNA form, the CDR3 reads TGCAGCGTTGGAGGGCCCTCCTACGAGCAGTACTTC.

This chain joins TRBV7-2 and TRBJ2-6; the D is unclear. The V gene's germline CDR1 is SGHTA and CDR2 FQGNSA. The CDR3 consists of 19 residues. Trimming took off 2 bases at V and 3 bases at J, with 20 bases between the two ends. The chain's CDR3 is CASSLRIHTSYDGANVLTF. The CDR3 nucleotides are TGTGCCAGCAGCTTACGAATACACACGAGTTACGATGGGGCCAACGTCCTGACTTTC.

The chain uses TRBV7-6 and TRBJ2-7; 11 bases match TRBD2. V lost 1 base to trimming and J lost 4 bases; unmatched junction nucleotides: 3. The CDR3 is 15 residues long. The germline CDR1 and CDR2 sequences are SGHVS and FNYEAQ. The DNA of the CDR3 is TGTGCCAGCAGCTTAGTGACTAGCGGGATTTACGAGCAGTACTTC. This codes for CASSLVTSGIYEQYF.

To note about this clonotype: One junction end disagrees with the germline gene, perhaps due to a read error. The CDR3 bases are TGCGCCAGCAGCCAACGCCAGAGTCCGACGAACACCGGGGAGCCGTTTTTT. Residues: CASSQRQSPTNTGEPFF. The chain uses TRBV4-1 and TRBJ2-2, with D perhaps matching TRBD2 (5 bases). The length of the CDR3 is 17 residues. Looked up from germline, CDR1 is MGHRA and CDR2 is YSYEKL.

This clonotype was detected a few times. The rearrangement links TRBV20-1 to TRBJ2-3; tentative D call: TRBD1 (5 bases). The V and J ends lost 0 bases and 0 bases respectively, with 10 bases between them. Per germline, CDR1 DFQATT and CDR2 SNEGSKA (reference sequence). This CDR3 is 15 amino acids long. This CDR3 reads CSARDLGQSTDTQYF. Written as DNA, the CDR3 is TGCAGTGCTAGAGATTTGGGGCAGAGCACAGATACGCAGTATTTT.

This chain joins TRBV4-2 and TRBJ1-4; D gene unclear. The length of the CDR3 is 13 residues. The V gene lost 2 bases and the J gene lost 9 bases, with 10 bases spanning the gap. CDR1 and CDR2 from the germline V gene are LGHNA and YNFKEQ. The CDR3 DNA follows: TGTGCCAGCAGCCAACCTGAGAAGCAAAAACTGTTTTTT. Amino acids: CASSQPEKQKLFF.

In this sample, this clonotype turned up a few times. This rearrangement joins TRBV20-1 to TRBJ1-4; TRBD1 is a possible D gene (5 bases). The CDR3 has 14 amino acids. Trimming left V 0 bases short and J 7 bases short, with 12 bases between. CDR1 and CDR2 (germline): DFQATT, SNEGSKA (reference sequence). The CDR3 is CSARDGRGGEKLFF. The DNA for the CDR3 is TGCAGTGCTAGAGATGGGAGGGGTGGTGAAAAACTGTTTTTT.

The chain joins TRBV6-5 to TRBJ2-7, with D hard to call. Germline V gene lookup returns CDR1 MNHEY and CDR2 SVGAGI. Trimming left V 2 bases short and J 6 bases short, with 17 bases between. The CDR3 length is 15 residues. The CDR3 region has the DNA TGTGCCAGCAGTTACCTTAGACCACCCCTTTCCGAGCAGTACTTC. This encodes CASSYLRPPLSEQYF.

This clonotype was observed a handful of times. The chain joins TRBV5-8 to TRBJ2-7, with D perhaps matching TRBD1 (5 bases). V was pared by 0 bases and J by 1 base, with 11 bases between. The CDR3 spans 15 residues. Looked up from germline, CDR1 is SGHTS and CDR2 is YDEGEE. This chain's CDR3 is CASSLGQGRSYEQYF. DNA for the CDR3: TGTGCCAGCAGCTTGGGCCAGGGTCGGTCCTACGAGCAGTACTTC.

This chain connects TRBV10-3 to TRBJ2-5; TRBD2 matches at 7 bases. V lost 10 bases to trimming and J lost 5 bases; unmatched junction nucleotides: 13. Germline CDR1 ENHRY, CDR2 SYGVKD. There are 14 residues in the CDR3. This CDR3 reads CATNTGTNEETQYF. CDR3 coding DNA: TGTGCCACCAACACTGGGACTAACGAGGAGACCCAGTACTTC.

The rearrangement joins TRBV6-2 or TRBV6-3 to TRBJ1-1; D is uncertain. The CDR3 is 13 amino acids. Germline V gene sequence: CDR1 MNHEY, CDR2 SVGEGT. Trimming took off 6 bases at V and 0 bases at J, with 8 bases between the two ends. DNA for the CDR3: TGTGCCAGCAGATTTTCTATGAACACTGAAGCTTTCTTT. It specifies CASRFSMNTEAFF.

This clonotype came up a few times. This rearrangement joins TRBV20-1 to TRBJ1-1; 9 nucleotides line up with TRBD1. V lost 2 bases, J lost 10 bases, and 14 bases stayed unmatched. This CDR3 is built from 15 residues. CDR1 DFQATT and CDR2 SNEGSKA come from the germline V gene (reference sequence). The CDR3 DNA follows: TGCAGTGCTAGACCCACACCGGGACAGGGACGATTAGCTTTCTTT. It yields the protein CSARPTPGQGRLAFF.

This clonotype was observed once. The chain couples TRBV24-1 to TRBJ1-5; TRBD1 agrees at 7 bases. J lost 1 base, V lost 7 bases, and 3 bases had no gene match. Per the germline V gene, CDR1 is KGHDR and CDR2 is SFDVKD. The CDR3 contains 14 residues. In DNA, the CDR3 is TGTGCCACCAGCCCGACAGGGAGCAATCAGCCCCAGCATTTT. Its protein product is CATSPTGSNQPQHF.

The sample holds a few counts of this clonotype. The chain employs TRBV20-1 and TRBJ2-1; D is unclear. Germline assignment: CDR1 DFQATT and CDR2 SNEGSKA (reference sequence). This CDR3 is 13 amino acids long. The germline V and J ends were trimmed by 1 base and 4 bases, with 8 bases remaining between them. CDR3 in amino acids: CSARARTYNEQFF. The CDR3 coding sequence is TGCAGTGCTAGAGCCCGGACGTACAATGAGCAGTTCTTC.

This sequence joins TRBV7-9 and TRBJ2-7, with TRBD1 matching over 8 bases. The J segment lost 3 bases and the V segment lost 5 bases, leaving 6 bases of the junction unmatched. Germline-derived CDR1 and CDR2 are SEHNR and FQNEAQ (reference sequence). There are 14 residues in the CDR3. This CDR3 is CASSRTGMNYEQYF. CDR3 coding DNA: TGTGCCAGCAGCAGGACAGGGATGAACTACGAGCAGTACTTC.